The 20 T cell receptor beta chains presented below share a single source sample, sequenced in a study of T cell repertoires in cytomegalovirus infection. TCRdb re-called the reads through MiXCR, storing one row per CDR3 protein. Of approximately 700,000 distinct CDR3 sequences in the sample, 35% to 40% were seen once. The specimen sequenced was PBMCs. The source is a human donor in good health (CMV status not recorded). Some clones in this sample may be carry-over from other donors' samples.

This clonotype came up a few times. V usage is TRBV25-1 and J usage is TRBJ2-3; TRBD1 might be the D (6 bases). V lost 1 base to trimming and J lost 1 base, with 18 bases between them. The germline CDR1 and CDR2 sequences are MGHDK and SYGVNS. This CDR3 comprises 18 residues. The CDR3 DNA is TGTGCCAGCAGTGAATCCCTTGGTGGCAGGGGCGGCACAGATACGCAGTATTTT. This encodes CASSESLGGRGGTDTQYF.

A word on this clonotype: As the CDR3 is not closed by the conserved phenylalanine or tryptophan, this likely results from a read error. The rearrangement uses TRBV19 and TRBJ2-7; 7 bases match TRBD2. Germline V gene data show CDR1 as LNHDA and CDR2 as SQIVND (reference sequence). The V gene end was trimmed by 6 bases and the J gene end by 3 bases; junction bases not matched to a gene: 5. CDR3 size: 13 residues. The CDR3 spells CASSTGLGYEQYL. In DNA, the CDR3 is TGTGCCAGTAGCACAGGACTAGGCTACGAGCAGTACTTA.

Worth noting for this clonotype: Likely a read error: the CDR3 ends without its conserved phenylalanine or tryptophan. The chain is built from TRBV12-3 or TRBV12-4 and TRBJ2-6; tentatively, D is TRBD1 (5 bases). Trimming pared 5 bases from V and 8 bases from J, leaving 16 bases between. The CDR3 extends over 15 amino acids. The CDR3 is CASSEGEGLSNVLTS. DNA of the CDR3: TGTGCCAGCAGTGAAGGGGAAGGATTGTCCAACGTCCTGACTTCC.

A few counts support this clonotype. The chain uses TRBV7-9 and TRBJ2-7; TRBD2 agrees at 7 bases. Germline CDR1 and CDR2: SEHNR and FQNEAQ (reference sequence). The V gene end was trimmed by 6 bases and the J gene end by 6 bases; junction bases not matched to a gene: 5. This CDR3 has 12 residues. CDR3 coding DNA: TGTGCCAGCAGTAAAGGACTAGGCGAGCAGTACTTC. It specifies CASSKGLGEQYF.

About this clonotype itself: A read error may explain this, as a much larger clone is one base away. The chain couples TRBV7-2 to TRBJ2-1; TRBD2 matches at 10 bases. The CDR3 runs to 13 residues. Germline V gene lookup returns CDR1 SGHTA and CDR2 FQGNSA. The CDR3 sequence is CASSLGQREGRLF. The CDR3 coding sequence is TGTGCCAGCAGCTTAGGACAGCGGGAGGGCCGCTTATTC.

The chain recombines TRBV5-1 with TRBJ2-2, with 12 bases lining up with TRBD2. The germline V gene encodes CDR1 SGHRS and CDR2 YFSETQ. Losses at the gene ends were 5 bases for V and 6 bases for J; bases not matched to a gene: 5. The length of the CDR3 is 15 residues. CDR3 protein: CASRRLAGEAGELFF. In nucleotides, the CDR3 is TGCGCCAGCAGGAGACTAGCGGGAGAGGCCGGGGAGCTGTTTTTT.

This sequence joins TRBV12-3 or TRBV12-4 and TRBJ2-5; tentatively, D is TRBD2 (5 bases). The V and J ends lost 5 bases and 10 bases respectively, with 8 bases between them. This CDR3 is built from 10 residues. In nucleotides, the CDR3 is TGTGCCAGCAGTCCCCGGGACCAGTACTTC. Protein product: CASSPRDQYF.

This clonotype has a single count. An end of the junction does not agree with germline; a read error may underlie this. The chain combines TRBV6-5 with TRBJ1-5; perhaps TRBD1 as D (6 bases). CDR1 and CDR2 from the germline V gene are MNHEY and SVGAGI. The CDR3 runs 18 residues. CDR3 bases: TGTGCCACCTCGACGAAAACAGGGATGGGTAGTAGCAATCCGCCCCAGCATTTT. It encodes CATSTKTGMGSSNPPQHF.

CDR3 residues: CASSKTSGRALGTGELFF. The DNA of the CDR3 is TGTGCCAGCAGCAAAACTAGCGGGAGGGCCCTTGGCACCGGGGAGCTGTTTTTT. J is TRBJ2-2 and V is TRBV7-8, with TRBD2 matching 13 bases. The CDR3 sequence is 18 residues long. Germline lookup yields CDR1 SGHVS and CDR2 FQNEAQ. The trim removed 5 bases at V and 4 bases at J, leaving 10 bases unmatched.

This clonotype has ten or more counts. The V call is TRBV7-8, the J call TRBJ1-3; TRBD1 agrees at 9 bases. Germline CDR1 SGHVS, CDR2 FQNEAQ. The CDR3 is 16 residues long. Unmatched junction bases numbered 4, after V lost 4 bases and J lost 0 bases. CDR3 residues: CASSSGQGDSGNTIYF. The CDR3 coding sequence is TGTGCCAGCAGCTCGGGACAGGGAGACTCTGGAAACACCATATATTTT.

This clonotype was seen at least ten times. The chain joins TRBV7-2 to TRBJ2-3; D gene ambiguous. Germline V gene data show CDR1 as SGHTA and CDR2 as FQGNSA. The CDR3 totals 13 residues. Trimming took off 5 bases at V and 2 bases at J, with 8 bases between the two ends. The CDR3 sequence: CASSEDPTDTQYF. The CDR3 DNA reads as TGTGCCAGCAGCGAGGACCCCACAGATACGCAGTATTTT.

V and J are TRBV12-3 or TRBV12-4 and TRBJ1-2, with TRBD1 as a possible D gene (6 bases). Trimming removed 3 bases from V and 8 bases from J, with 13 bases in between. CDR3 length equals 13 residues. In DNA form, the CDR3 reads TGTGCCAGCAGTTTTTCACGGGGGCAAGGCTACACCTTC. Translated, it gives CASSFSRGQGYTF.

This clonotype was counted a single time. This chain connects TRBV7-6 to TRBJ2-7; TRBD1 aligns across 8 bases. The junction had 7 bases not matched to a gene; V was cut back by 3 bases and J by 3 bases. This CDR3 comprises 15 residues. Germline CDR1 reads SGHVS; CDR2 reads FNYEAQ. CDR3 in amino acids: CASSFGQGVGYEQYF. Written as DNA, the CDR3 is TGTGCCAGCAGCTTCGGACAGGGAGTAGGCTACGAGCAGTACTTC.

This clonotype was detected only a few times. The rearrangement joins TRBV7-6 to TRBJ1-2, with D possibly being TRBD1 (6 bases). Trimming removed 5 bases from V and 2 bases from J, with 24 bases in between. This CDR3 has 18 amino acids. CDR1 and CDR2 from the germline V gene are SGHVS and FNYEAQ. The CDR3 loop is CASSPEGGINIYNYGYTF. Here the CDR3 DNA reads TGTGCCAGCAGCCCTGAGGGGGGAATCAACATCTACAACTATGGCTACACCTTC.

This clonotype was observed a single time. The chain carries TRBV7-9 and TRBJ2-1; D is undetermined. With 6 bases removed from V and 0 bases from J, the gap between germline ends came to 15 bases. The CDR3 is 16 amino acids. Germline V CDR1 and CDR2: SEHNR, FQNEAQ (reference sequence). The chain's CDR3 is CASRHRGRNSYNEQFF. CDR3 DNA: TGTGCCAGCAGGCATCGCGGTAGAAACTCCTACAATGAGCAGTTCTTC. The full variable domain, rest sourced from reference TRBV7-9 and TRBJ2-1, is DTGVSQNPRHKITKRGQNVTFRCDPISEHNRLYWYRQTLGQGPEFLTYFQNEAQLEKSRLLSDRFSAERPKGSFSTLEIQRTEQGDSAMYLCASRHRGRNSYNEQFFGPGTRLTVL.

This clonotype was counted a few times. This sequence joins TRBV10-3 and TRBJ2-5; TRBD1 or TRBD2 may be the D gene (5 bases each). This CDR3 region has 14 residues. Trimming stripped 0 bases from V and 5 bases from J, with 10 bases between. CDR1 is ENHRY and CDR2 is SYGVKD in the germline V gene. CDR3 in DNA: TGTGCCATCAGTGAGTCGACTTGGGGGGAGACCCAGTACTTC. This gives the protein CAISESTWGETQYF.

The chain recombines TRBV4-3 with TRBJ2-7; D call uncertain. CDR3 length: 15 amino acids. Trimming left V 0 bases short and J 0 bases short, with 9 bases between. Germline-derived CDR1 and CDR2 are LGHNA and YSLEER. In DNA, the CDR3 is TGCGCCAGCAGCCAAGAGTGGGCGGACTCCTACGAGCAGTACTTC. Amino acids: CASSQEWADSYEQYF.

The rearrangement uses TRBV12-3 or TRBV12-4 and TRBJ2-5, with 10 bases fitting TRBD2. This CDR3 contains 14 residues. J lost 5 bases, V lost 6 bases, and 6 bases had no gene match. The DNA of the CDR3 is TGTGCCAGCAGCCAGCGGGAGGGTTGGGAGACCCAGTACTTC. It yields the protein CASSQREGWETQYF.

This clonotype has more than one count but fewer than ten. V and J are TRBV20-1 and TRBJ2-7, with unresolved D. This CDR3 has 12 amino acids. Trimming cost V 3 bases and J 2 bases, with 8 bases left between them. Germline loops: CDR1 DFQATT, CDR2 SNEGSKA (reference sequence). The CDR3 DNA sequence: TGCAGTGCTAGGGATCAGACCTACGAGCAGTACTTC. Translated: CSARDQTYEQYF.

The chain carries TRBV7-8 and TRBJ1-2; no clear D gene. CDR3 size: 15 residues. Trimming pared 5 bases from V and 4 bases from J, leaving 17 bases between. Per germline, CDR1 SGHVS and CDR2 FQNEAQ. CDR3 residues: CASSPPGLALYGYTF. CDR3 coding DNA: TGTGCCAGCAGCCCTCCCGGGTTGGCGCTCTATGGCTACACCTTC. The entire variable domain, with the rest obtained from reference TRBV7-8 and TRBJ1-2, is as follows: GAGVSQSPRYKVAKRGQDVALRCDPISGHVSLFWYQQALGQGPEFLTYFQNEAQLDKSGLPSDRFFAERPEGSVSTLKIQRTQQEDSAVYLCASSPPGLALYGYTFGSGTRLTVV.